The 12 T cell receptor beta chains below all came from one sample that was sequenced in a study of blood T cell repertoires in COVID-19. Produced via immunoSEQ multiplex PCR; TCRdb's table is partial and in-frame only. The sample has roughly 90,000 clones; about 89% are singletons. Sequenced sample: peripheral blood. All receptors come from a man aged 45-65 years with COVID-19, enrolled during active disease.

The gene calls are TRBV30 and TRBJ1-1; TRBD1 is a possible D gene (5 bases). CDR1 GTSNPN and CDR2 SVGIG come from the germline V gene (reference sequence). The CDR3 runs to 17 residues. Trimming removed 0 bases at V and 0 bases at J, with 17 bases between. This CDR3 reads CAWSVRFSGDVNTEAFF. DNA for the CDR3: TGTGCCTGGAGTGTACGGTTTTCGGGGGATGTGAACACTGAAGCTTTCTTT.

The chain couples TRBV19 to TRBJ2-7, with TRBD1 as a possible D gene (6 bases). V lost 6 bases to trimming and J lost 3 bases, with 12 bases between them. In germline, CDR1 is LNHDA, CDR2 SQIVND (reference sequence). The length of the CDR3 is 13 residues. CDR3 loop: CASSRQVIYEQYF. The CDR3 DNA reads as TGTGCCAGTAGCCGACAGGTTATCTACGAGCAGTACTTC. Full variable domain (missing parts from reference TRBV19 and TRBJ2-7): DGGITQSPKYLFRKEGQNVTLSCEQNLNHDAMYWYRQDPGQGLRLIYYSQIVNDFQKGDIAEGYSVSREKKESFPLTVTSAQKNPTAFYLCASSRQVIYEQYFGPGTRLTVT.

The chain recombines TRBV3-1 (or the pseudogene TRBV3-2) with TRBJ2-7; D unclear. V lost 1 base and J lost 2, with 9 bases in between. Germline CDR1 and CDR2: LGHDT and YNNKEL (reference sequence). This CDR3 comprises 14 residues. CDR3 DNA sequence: TGTGCCAGCAGCCAAGGAGGTCCCGCCTACGAGCAGTACTTC. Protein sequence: CASSQGGPAYEQYF.

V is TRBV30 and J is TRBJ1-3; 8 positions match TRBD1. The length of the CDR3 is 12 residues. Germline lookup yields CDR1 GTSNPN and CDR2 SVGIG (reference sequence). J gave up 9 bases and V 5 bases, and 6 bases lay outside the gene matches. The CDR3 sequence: CAWGGQGGTIYF. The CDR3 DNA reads TGTGCCTGGGGAGGACAGGGAGGCACCATATATTTT. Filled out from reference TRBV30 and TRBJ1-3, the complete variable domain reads SQTIHQWPATLVQPVGSPLSLECTVEGTSNPNLYWYRQAAGRGLQLLFYSVGIGQISSEVPQNLSASRPQDRQFILSSKKLLLSDSGFYLCAWGGQGGTIYFGEGSWLTVV.

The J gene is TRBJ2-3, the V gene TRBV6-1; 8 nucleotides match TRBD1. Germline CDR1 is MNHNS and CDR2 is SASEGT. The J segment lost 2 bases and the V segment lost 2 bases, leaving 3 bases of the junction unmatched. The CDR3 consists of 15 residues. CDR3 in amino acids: CASSEWGQVTDTQYF. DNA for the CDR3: TGTGCCAGCAGTGAATGGGGACAGGTCACAGATACGCAGTATTTT.

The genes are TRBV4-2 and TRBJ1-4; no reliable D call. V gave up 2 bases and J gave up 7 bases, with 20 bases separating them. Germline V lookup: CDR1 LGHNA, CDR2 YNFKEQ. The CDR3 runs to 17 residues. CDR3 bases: TGTGCCAGCAGCCAACAATTCGGAGGAGTCGTCGGTGAAAAACTGTTTTTT. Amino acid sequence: CASSQQFGGVVGEKLFF.

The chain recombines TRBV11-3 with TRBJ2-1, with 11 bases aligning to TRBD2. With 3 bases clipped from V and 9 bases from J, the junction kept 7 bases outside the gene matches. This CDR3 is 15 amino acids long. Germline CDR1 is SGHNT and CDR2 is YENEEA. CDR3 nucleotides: TGTGCCAGCAGCTTGAGTAGCGGGGGGGCCGGTGAGCAGTTCTTC. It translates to CASSLSSGGAGEQFF.

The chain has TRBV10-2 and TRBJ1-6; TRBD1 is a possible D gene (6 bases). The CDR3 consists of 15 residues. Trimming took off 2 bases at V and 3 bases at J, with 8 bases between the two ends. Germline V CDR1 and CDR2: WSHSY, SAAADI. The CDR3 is CASSETGNYNSPLHF. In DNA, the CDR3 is TGCGCCAGCAGTGAGACAGGGAACTATAATTCACCCCTCCACTTT.

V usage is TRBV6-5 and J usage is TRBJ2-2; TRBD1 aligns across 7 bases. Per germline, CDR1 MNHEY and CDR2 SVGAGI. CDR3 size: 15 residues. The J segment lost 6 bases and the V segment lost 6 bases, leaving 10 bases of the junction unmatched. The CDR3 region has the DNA TGTGCCAGCAGCAAGGGACAGCCGTGGGCCGGGGAGCTGTTTTTT. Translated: CASSKGQPWAGELFF.

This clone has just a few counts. The CDR3 reads CASSHREGSLYGYTF. Written as DNA, the CDR3 is TGTGCCAGCAGTCACAGGGAGGGCAGCCTCTATGGCTACACCTTC. The V gene is TRBV6-2 or TRBV6-3, the J gene TRBJ1-2, with TRBD1 as a possible D gene (6 bases). Germline CDR1 and CDR2: MNHEY and SVGEGT. This CDR3 contains 15 residues. Trimming removed 5 bases at V and 4 bases at J, with 17 bases between.

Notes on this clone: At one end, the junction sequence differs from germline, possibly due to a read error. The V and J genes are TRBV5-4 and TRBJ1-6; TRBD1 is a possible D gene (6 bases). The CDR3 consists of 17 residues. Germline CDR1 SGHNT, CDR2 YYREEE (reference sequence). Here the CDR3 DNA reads TGTGCCAACAGCTTCGGACCCTGGGCAGGGGAGGGTTCACCCCTCCACTTT. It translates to CANSFGPWAGEGSPLHF. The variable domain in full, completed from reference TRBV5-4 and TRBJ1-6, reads ETGVTQSPTHLIKTRGQQVTLRCSSQSGHNTVSWYQQALGQGPQFIFQYYREEENGRGNFPPRFSGLQFPNYSSELNVNALELDDSALYLCANSFGPWAGEGSPLHFGNGTRLTVT.

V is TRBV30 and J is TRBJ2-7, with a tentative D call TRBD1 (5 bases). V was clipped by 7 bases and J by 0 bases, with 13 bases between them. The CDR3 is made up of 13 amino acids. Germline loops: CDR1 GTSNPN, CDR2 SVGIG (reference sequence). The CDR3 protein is CALTGSLSYEQYF. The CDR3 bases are TGTGCCTTAACAGGCTCCCTCTCCTACGAGCAGTACTTC.